This entry lists 27 T cell receptor beta chains sequenced from one sample in a study of beta chain features in type 1 diabetes. Every isolated RNA sample was fully reverse transcribed, so sequencing captured expressed TCRB transcripts. Profiling relied on immunoSEQ multiplex PCR, and the TCRdb table lists in-frame clones only, not all of them. This table has around 450,000 clones, approximately 10% appearing once. Input material: naive CD4+ T cells from blood. These receptors all stem from a young woman in good health.

This clone showed up just a few times. The J gene is TRBJ2-1, the V gene TRBV7-3; 8 bases fit TRBD1. V was clipped by 7 bases and J by 7 bases; unmatched bases: 9. CDR3 length: 14 residues. From germline, CDR1 is SGHTA and CDR2 FQGTGA. The CDR3 nucleotides read TGTGCCAGCACCTGGGGGACAGGCGTGAATGAGCAGTTCTTC. It specifies CASTWGTGVNEQFF.

The J gene is TRBJ2-3, the V gene TRBV29-1, with D possibly TRBD1 on 5 matching bases. Trimming left V 7 bases short and J 6 bases short, with 20 bases between. CDR1 and CDR2 from the germline V gene are SQVTM and ANQGSEA. The CDR3 has 14 residues. CDR3 sequence: CSARGLAATDTQYF. As DNA, the CDR3 is TGCAGCGCAAGGGGCCTTGCGGCGACGGATACGCAGTATTTT.

The V gene is TRBV30, the J gene TRBJ2-5; TRBD2 agrees at 8 bases. V lost 5 bases to trimming and J lost 4 bases; unmatched junction nucleotides: 9. CDR1 and CDR2 from the germline V gene are GTSNPN and SVGIG (reference sequence). The CDR3 totals 14 residues. This CDR3 is CAWLTLAAGETQYF. The CDR3 DNA is TGTGCCTGGCTAACACTAGCGGCAGGAGAGACCCAGTACTTC.

This clone was detected a few times. V usage is TRBV19 and J usage is TRBJ2-3; TRBD2 is a possible D gene (6 bases). With 6 bases removed from V and 3 bases from J, the gap between germline ends came to 16 bases. Germline V gene sequence: CDR1 LNHDA, CDR2 SQIVND (reference sequence). The CDR3 spans 15 residues. The CDR3 loop is CASSTLLAATDTQYF. CDR3 coding DNA: TGTGCCAGTAGCACCCTACTAGCTGCGACAGATACGCAGTATTTT.

The chain couples TRBV27 to TRBJ1-1; tentative D call: TRBD1 (6 bases). The germline V gene encodes CDR1 MNHEY and CDR2 SMNVEV (reference sequence). The CDR3 contains 17 residues. V lost 5 bases to trimming and J lost 0 bases, with 19 bases between them. The CDR3 DNA reads as TGTGCCAGCAGTCCAAGGGGGGGCTGGGACATGAACACTGAAGCTTTCTTT. This sequence encodes CASSPRGGWDMNTEAFF.

This clone has just a few counts. V is TRBV4-1 and J is TRBJ2-2; either TRBD1 or TRBD2 may supply D (6 bases each). This CDR3 comprises 16 residues. CDR1 MGHRA and CDR2 YSYEKL come from the germline V gene. Trimming took 0 bases from V and 7 from J, leaving 15 bases between them. CDR3 DNA: TGCGCCAGCAGCCAAGAAGAACGGGGGCTAGTCGGGGAGCTGTTTTTT. Encoded protein: CASSQEERGLVGELFF.

This clone was recorded a few times. V gene TRBV2 combines with J gene TRBJ2-4; no definite D call. Germline-derived CDR1 and CDR2 are SNHLY and FYNNEI. The CDR3 consists of 15 residues. The germline V and J ends were trimmed by 4 bases and 0 bases, with 10 bases remaining between them. The CDR3 spells CASSVLGVAKNIQYF. DNA of the CDR3: TGTGCCAGCAGTGTACTGGGTGTAGCCAAAAACATTCAGTACTTC.

The chain employs TRBV5-1 and TRBJ2-1, with a tentative D call TRBD2 (5 bases). Germline CDR1 SGHRS, CDR2 YFSETQ. Trimming left V 4 bases short and J 4 bases short, with 15 bases between. This CDR3 spans 15 amino acids. As DNA, the CDR3 is TGCGCCAGCAGCCGAGGACTCACTGAGTACAATGAGCAGTTCTTC. It translates to CASSRGLTEYNEQFF.

The V and J genes are TRBV28 and TRBJ1-5, with D perhaps TRBD1 (6 bases). The CDR3 contains 15 residues. Per germline, CDR1 MDHEN and CDR2 SYDVKM. V lost 5 bases and J 6 bases, leaving 17 bases between the germline ends. The CDR3 DNA is TGTGCCAGCAGTACACCCGCGGGGGCGGTTCAGCCCCAGCATTTT. Protein sequence: CASSTPAGAVQPQHF. The whole variable domain, remainder taken from reference TRBV28 and TRBJ1-5, is DVKVTQSSRYLVKRTGEKVFLECVQDMDHENMFWYRQDPGLGLRLIYFSYDVKMKEKGDIPEGYSVSREKKERFSLILESASTNQTSMYLCASSTPAGAVQPQHFGDGTRLSIL.

This sequence joins TRBV28 and TRBJ2-5; the D gene is possibly TRBD2 (5 bases). The CDR3 extends over 16 amino acids. Germline loops: CDR1 MDHEN, CDR2 SYDVKM. V lost 1 base and J lost 3, with 15 bases in between. CDR3: CASSLSGNRNEETQYF. In DNA, the CDR3 is TGTGCCAGCAGTTTATCGGGGAACCGGAACGAAGAGACCCAGTACTTC.

This clone has just a few counts. The rearrangement joins TRBV4-1 to TRBJ2-1, with 8 bases aligning to TRBD1. Germline-derived CDR1 and CDR2 are MGHRA and YSYEKL. Trimming removed 6 bases from V and 5 bases from J; junction bases left unmatched: 9. The CDR3 covers 15 residues. CDR3 nucleotides: TGCGCCAGCAGGATGACCGGGACAGGCGACAATGAGCAGTTCTTC. Protein: CASRMTGTGDNEQFF.

The chain has TRBV9 and TRBJ2-5; 7 bases match TRBD1. Losses at the gene ends were 4 bases for V and 4 bases for J; bases not matched to a gene: 10. The CDR3 covers 15 residues. The germline V gene encodes CDR1 SGDLS and CDR2 YYNGEE. The CDR3 sequence: CASSPRQGPRETQYF. The CDR3 coding sequence is TGTGCCAGCAGCCCCAGACAGGGTCCGCGAGAGACCCAGTACTTC.

In this sample, this clone turned up a few times. The chain employs TRBV18 and TRBJ2-4; TRBD1 agrees at 7 bases. The CDR3 is 18 amino acids. Germline V gives CDR1 KGHSH, CDR2 LQKENI. The V gene end was trimmed by 9 bases and the J gene end by 1 base; junction bases not matched to a gene: 18. CDR3 amino acids: CASSSPFRDSRAKNIQYF. The DNA for the CDR3 is TGTGCCAGTTCGTCACCCTTCCGGGACAGCCGGGCCAAAAACATTCAGTACTTC.

Only a few counts were recorded for this clone. The chain is built from TRBV2 and TRBJ2-4; D is perhaps TRBD2 (7 bases). V was shortened by 7 bases and J by 1 base, with 17 bases between the two germline ends. Germline V CDR1 and CDR2: SNHLY, FYNNEI. There are 16 residues in the CDR3. The CDR3 DNA follows: TGTGCCAGCACTCAGGGCGGGGGCTCTGCCAAAAACATTCAGTACTTC. Protein: CASTQGGGSAKNIQYF.

The genes are TRBV2 and TRBJ1-5, with D unresolved. CDR1 is SNHLY and CDR2 is FYNNEI in the germline V gene. Trimming cost V 3 bases and J 9 bases, with 9 bases left between them. This CDR3 has 12 amino acids. Here the CDR3 DNA reads TGTGCCAGCAGTGATGAGGGCTGGCCCCAGCATTTT. Translating gives CASSDEGWPQHF.

V usage is TRBV7-2 and J usage is TRBJ2-5; perhaps TRBD1 as D (6 bases). Deletions cut 5 bases from V and 1 base from J, with 11 bases between. CDR3 length: 14 amino acids. The germline V gene encodes CDR1 SGHTA and CDR2 FQGNSA. The CDR3, as DNA: TGTGCCAGCAGCATAACAGGGACCCAAGAGACCCAGTACTTC. Translated: CASSITGTQETQYF.

The chain employs TRBV27 and TRBJ1-2, with D maybe TRBD1 (5 bases). Germline CDR1 MNHEY, CDR2 SMNVEV (reference sequence). CDR3 length equals 16 residues. Trimming cost V 5 bases and J 2 bases, with 18 bases left between them. The CDR3 region has the DNA TGTGCCAGCAGTGTCCAATACAGGAAGGGAAACTATGGCTACACCTTC. Protein sequence: CASSVQYRKGNYGYTF.

The DNA for the CDR3 is TGTGCCAGCAGCTTACGCAGGGAGGCAGATACGCAGTATTTT. The encoded protein is CASSLRREADTQYF. V and J are TRBV7-8 and TRBJ2-3; a possible D gene is TRBD2 (6 bases). The CDR3 is 14 amino acids. Germline V CDR1 and CDR2: SGHVS, FQNEAQ. Trimming stripped 2 bases from V and 4 bases from J, with 10 bases between.

This clone was seen once. This chain joins TRBV7-9 and TRBJ1-5; D might be TRBD1 (6 bases). CDR1 and CDR2 from the germline V gene are SEHNR and FQNEAQ (reference sequence). This CDR3 spans 14 amino acids. Deletions cut 5 bases from V and 4 bases from J, with 12 bases between. This chain's CDR3 is CASSVGGGNQPQHF. In DNA, the CDR3 is TGTGCCAGCAGCGTCGGAGGGGGGAATCAGCCCCAGCATTTT.

The genes are TRBV19 and TRBJ1-2, with TRBD1 identical over 8 bases. Trimming at V came to 6 bases and at J to 4 bases, leaving 7 bases not matched to a gene. Germline values: CDR1 LNHDA, CDR2 SQIVND (reference sequence). The CDR3 is made up of 14 amino acids. The CDR3 sequence is CASSQAGTGYGYTF. Written as DNA, the CDR3 is TGTGCCAGTAGCCAAGCCGGGACAGGCTATGGCTACACCTTC.

The chain uses TRBV5-1 and TRBJ2-1, with D tentatively TRBD1 or TRBD2 (5 bases each). V was shortened by 9 bases and J by 5 bases, with 15 bases between the two germline ends. Germline V gene lookup returns CDR1 SGHRS and CDR2 YFSETQ. The CDR3 has 13 residues. The CDR3 reads CATGRDGNNEQFF. CDR3 coding DNA: TGCGCCACAGGACGGGACGGAAACAATGAGCAGTTCTTC. Complete variable domain (other parts from reference TRBV5-1 and TRBJ2-1): KAGVTQTPRYLIKTRGQQVTLSCSPISGHRSVSWYQQTPGQGLQFLFEYFSETQRNKGNFPGRFSGRQFSNSRSEMNVSTLELGDSALYLCATGRDGNNEQFFGPGTRLTVL.

The chain employs TRBV18 and TRBJ2-1; a weak D match, TRBD2 (5 bases). Per germline, CDR1 KGHSH and CDR2 LQKENI. The CDR3 loop spans 16 amino acids. Trimming removed 6 bases at V and 5 bases at J, with 20 bases between. CDR3 in DNA: TGTGCCAGCTCTGACACAAGGAGGAAATCCCACAATGAGCAGTTCTTC. This sequence encodes CASSDTRRKSHNEQFF.

The chain combines TRBV7-2 with TRBJ2-3; 8 bases map to TRBD2. The germline CDR1 and CDR2 sequences are SGHTA and FQGNSA. V lost 1 base and J lost 4; bases outside the gene matches: 7. The CDR3 extends over 16 amino acids. CDR3 residues: CASSLGGGLVADTQYF. The CDR3 DNA reads TGTGCCAGCAGCTTAGGCGGGGGACTAGTTGCAGATACGCAGTATTTT.

This clone occurred a few times. The genes are TRBV14 and TRBJ1-1; D possibly corresponds to TRBD1 (5 bases). Trimming removed 5 bases at V and 3 bases at J, with 10 bases between. CDR3 length: 13 residues. Germline values: CDR1 SGHDN, CDR2 FVKESK. This chain's CDR3 is CASSKTVHTEAFF. The CDR3 bases are TGTGCCAGCAGCAAGACAGTGCACACTGAAGCTTTCTTT.

V usage is TRBV7-9 and J usage is TRBJ2-1; D might be TRBD2 (6 bases). Trimming removed 5 bases from V and 8 bases from J, with 16 bases in between. Germline-derived CDR1 and CDR2 are SEHNR and FQNEAQ (reference sequence). The CDR3 is made up of 14 amino acids. This CDR3 reads CASSTPTSIHEQFF. The DNA for the CDR3 is TGTGCCAGCAGCACTCCTACTAGCATCCATGAGCAGTTCTTC.

This clone was seen a few times. The V call is TRBV7-2, the J call TRBJ2-5; TRBD1 aligns across 12 bases. V was clipped by 5 bases and J by 4 bases; unmatched bases: 14. CDR1 SGHTA and CDR2 FQGNSA come from the germline V gene. The CDR3 length is 18 residues. This CDR3 reads CASSRTGTGGGLLETQYF. The CDR3 nucleotides read TGTGCCAGCAGCCGGACCGGGACAGGGGGCGGATTATTAGAGACCCAGTACTTC.

This clone has only a few counts. The rearrangement uses TRBV7-9 and TRBJ1-5; 9 bases match TRBD1. The CDR3 extends over 14 amino acids. J was trimmed by 7 bases and V by 5 bases; bases with no gene match: 6. Germline CDR1 SEHNR, CDR2 FQNEAQ (reference sequence). The CDR3 bases are TGTGCCAGCAGCCAGACAGGGGGGAGCCAGCCCCAGCATTTT. Translation: CASSQTGGSQPQHF.